These 17 T cell receptor beta chains share one sample of origin, sequenced in a study of T-cell reconstitution after alpha-beta-depleted transplantation in children. The authors prepared the TCRbeta library with unique molecular identifiers. Using its own MiXCR run on the PCR reads, TCRdb lists one record per CDR3 protein. In the table there are about 270,000 distinct CDR3 sequences, about 10% of which are singletons. Specimen: PBMCs from the stem cell graft donor, collected from the stem cell graft. These receptor sequences come from a human donor who donated a stem cell graft to a child with SCID.

This clonotype was seen only a few times. J is TRBJ2-5 and V is TRBV7-9, with 12 nucleotides matching TRBD2. The CDR3 extends over 16 amino acids. Trimming at V came to 5 bases and at J to 5 bases, leaving 9 bases not matched to a gene. CDR1 and CDR2 (germline): SEHNR, FQNEAQ (reference sequence). CDR3 in DNA: TGTGCCAGCAGCCAGAGGACTAGCGGGGCGAGTGAGACCCAGTACTTC. Its protein is CASSQRTSGASETQYF.

This clonotype was counted only a few times. The chain recombines TRBV7-3 with TRBJ2-2, with 7 bases matching TRBD1. Trimming cost V 5 bases and J 4 bases; bases outside gene matches: 10. Germline V gene sequence: CDR1 SGHTA, CDR2 FQGTGA. The CDR3 is 16 residues long. CDR3 coding DNA: TGTGCCAGCAGCACCCAAGGGGGCTGGGGCACCGGGGAGCTGTTTTTT. Its translation is CASSTQGGWGTGELFF. The variable domain in full, completed from reference TRBV7-3 and TRBJ2-2, reads GAGVSQTPSNKVTEKGKYVELRCDPISGHTALYWYRQSLGQGPEFLIYFQGTGAADDSGLPNDRFFAVRPEGSVSTLKIQRTERGDSAVYLCASSTQGGWGTGELFFGEGSRLTVL.

The rearrangement joins TRBV7-9 to TRBJ2-6; either TRBD1 or TRBD2 may supply D (5 bases each). Germline-derived CDR1 and CDR2 are SEHNR and FQNEAQ (reference sequence). The CDR3 spans 16 residues. Between the trimmed V and J ends, which lost 5 bases and 0 bases, there was a span of 11 bases. The CDR3 sequence: CASSRDGLSGANVLTF. The CDR3 bases are TGTGCCAGCAGCCGGGACGGTCTCTCTGGGGCCAACGTCCTGACTTTC.

This clonotype was detected ten times or more. The chain uses TRBV6-5 and TRBJ2-7, with D unresolved. The CDR3 length is 12 residues. Trimming cost V 4 bases and J 3 bases, with 7 bases left between them. Germline CDR1 and CDR2: MNHEY and SVGAGI. CDR3 coding DNA: TGTGCCAGCAGTTCCGCCCTCTACGAGCAGTACTTC. Translation gives CASSSALYEQYF.

The V call is TRBV6-6, the J call TRBJ2-7, with D perhaps TRBD1 (6 bases). This CDR3 region has 13 residues. The V end lost 2 bases, the J end lost 5 bases, and 10 bases lay between the germline ends. Germline-derived CDR1 and CDR2 are MNHNY and SVGAGI (reference sequence). The CDR3 sequence is CASSYTGKDEQYF. The CDR3 coding sequence is TGTGCCAGCAGTTACACAGGGAAAGACGAGCAGTACTTC.

This clonotype occurred a few times. The CDR3 nucleotides are TGCAGCGTTGAAGACACTAGCGGACTGACAGATACGCAGTATTTT. Translating it yields CSVEDTSGLTDTQYF. The J gene is TRBJ2-3, the V gene TRBV29-1; the match to TRBD2 covers 8 bases. Trimming cost V 0 bases and J 3 bases; bases outside gene matches: 5. The CDR3 contains 15 residues. CDR1 is SQVTM and CDR2 is ANQGSEA in the germline V gene.

This clonotype has only a few counts. The V gene is TRBV3-1, the J gene TRBJ1-1; D is unclear. The V and J ends lost 2 bases and 3 bases respectively, with 13 bases between them. In germline, CDR1 is LGHDT, CDR2 YNNKEL (reference sequence). The CDR3 runs to 15 residues. This chain's CDR3 is CASSQTRVKDTEAFF. The CDR3 DNA follows: TGTGCCAGCAGCCAAACTCGGGTTAAGGACACTGAAGCTTTCTTT.

The gene calls are TRBV3-1 and TRBJ1-2, with a tentative D call TRBD1 (5 bases). Trimming stripped 4 bases from V and 3 bases from J, with 18 bases between. This CDR3 contains 16 residues. Germline V gene lookup returns CDR1 LGHDT and CDR2 YNNKEL (reference sequence). CDR3 sequence (DNA): TGTGCCAGCAGCCTCCGGGACTGGGGGGGGTACTATGGCTACACCTTC. Translated: CASSLRDWGGYYGYTF. Complete variable domain (other parts from reference TRBV3-1 and TRBJ1-2): DTAVSQTPKYLVTQMGNDKSIKCEQNLGHDTMYWYKQDSKKFLKIMFSYNNKELIINETVPNRFSPKSPDKAHLNLHINSLELGDSAVYFCASSLRDWGGYYGYTFGSGTRLTVV.

This clonotype was picked up a small number of times. The genes are TRBV6-6 and TRBJ2-5; D is ambiguous. The CDR3 loop spans 12 amino acids. Between the trimmed V and J ends, which lost 6 bases and 5 bases, there was a span of 10 bases. CDR1 MNHNY and CDR2 SVGAGI come from the germline V gene (reference sequence). In DNA form, the CDR3 reads TGTGCCAGCAGACAGTCCGTCGAGACCCAGTACTTC. It codes for CASRQSVETQYF.

This chain connects TRBV7-8 to TRBJ2-3; possible D gene TRBD2, 6 bases. V gave up 5 bases and J gave up 2 bases, with 11 bases separating them. The CDR3 runs to 14 residues. Germline V gives CDR1 SGHVS, CDR2 FQNEAQ. For the CDR3, the DNA is TGTGCCAGCAGCCCTCGGGACTTCACAGATACGCAGTATTTT. Translation gives CASSPRDFTDTQYF.

To note about this clonotype: This may stem from a read error, because a much larger clone lies one nucleotide away. The rearrangement uses TRBV11-2 and TRBJ1-1; weak D call: TRBD1 (6 bases). The germline gives CDR1 SGHAT, CDR2 FQNNGV. This CDR3 region has 14 residues. V was pared by 2 bases and J by 4 bases, with 11 bases between. The DNA for the CDR3 is TGTGCCAGCAGCTTACAACAGGGAATCACTGAAGCTTTCTTT. It specifies CASSLQQGITEAFF.

This clonotype appeared a few times. The V and J genes are TRBV13 and TRBJ1-4; TRBD1 might be the D (6 bases). The ends were cut back, 4 bases at V and 0 bases at J, with 9 bases in the middle. The CDR3 is 15 amino acids. Germline CDR1 and CDR2: PRHDT and FYEKMQ (reference sequence). The CDR3 sequence is CASSSRGATNEKLFF. Here the CDR3 DNA reads TGTGCCAGCAGCTCCAGGGGCGCAACTAATGAAAAACTGTTTTTT. The full variable domain, rest sourced from reference TRBV13 and TRBJ1-4, is AAGVIQSPRHLIKEKRETATLKCYPIPRHDTVYWYQQGPGQDPQFLISFYEKMQSDKGSIPDRFSAQQFSDYHSELNMSSLELGDSALYFCASSSRGATNEKLFFGSGTQLSVL.

V and J are TRBV6-5 and TRBJ2-1; no firm D call. The CDR3 has 11 residues. CDR1 is MNHEY, CDR2 SVGAGI, per germline. V lost 2 bases and J 8 bases, leaving 4 bases between the germline ends. The CDR3 coding sequence is TGTGCCAGCAGTTACACGGATGAGCAGTTCTTC. It codes for CASSYTDEQFF.

This clonotype showed up many times. This rearrangement joins TRBV12-3 or TRBV12-4 to TRBJ2-4; 7 positions match TRBD1. After removal of 6 bases from V and 0 bases from J, the junction contained 8 bases not matched to a gene. The CDR3 contains 16 residues. The DNA for the CDR3 is TGTGCCAGCAGCCTGGACAGGAACCGAGCCAAAAACATTCAGTACTTC. Translated, it gives CASSLDRNRAKNIQYF.

This clonotype was seen repeatedly, ten times or more. The chain links TRBV6-1 to TRBJ1-4, with D uncertain. This CDR3 contains 13 residues. In germline, CDR1 is MNHNS, CDR2 SASEGT. Trimming took 8 bases from V and 4 from J, leaving 11 bases between them. In DNA, the CDR3 is TGTGCCAGCGGCGGCAGAATTAATGAAAAACTGTTTTTT. Its translation is CASGGRINEKLFF.

The rearrangement uses TRBV6-2 or TRBV6-3 and TRBJ2-5, with D tentatively TRBD2 (5 bases). V was cut by 10 bases and J by 0 bases, with 30 bases left in between. Germline values: CDR1 MNHEY, CDR2 SVGEGT. The CDR3 consists of 19 residues. The CDR3 here is CATRGSSSRDKRYQETQYF. CDR3 DNA sequence: TGTGCCACCCGTGGGTCATCTTCTCGGGATAAGCGGTACCAAGAGACCCAGTACTTC.

This clonotype was detected ten times or more. The chain has TRBV10-1 and TRBJ2-1; D is perhaps TRBD2 (7 bases). The CDR3 runs to 15 residues. Germline loops: CDR1 WNHNN, CDR2 SYGVQD (reference sequence). V was cut by 2 bases and J by 5 bases, with 13 bases left in between. The CDR3 region has the DNA TGCGCCAGCAGTGAGAAGGCGGGGGCCCACAATGAGCAGTTCTTC. This encodes CASSEKAGAHNEQFF.